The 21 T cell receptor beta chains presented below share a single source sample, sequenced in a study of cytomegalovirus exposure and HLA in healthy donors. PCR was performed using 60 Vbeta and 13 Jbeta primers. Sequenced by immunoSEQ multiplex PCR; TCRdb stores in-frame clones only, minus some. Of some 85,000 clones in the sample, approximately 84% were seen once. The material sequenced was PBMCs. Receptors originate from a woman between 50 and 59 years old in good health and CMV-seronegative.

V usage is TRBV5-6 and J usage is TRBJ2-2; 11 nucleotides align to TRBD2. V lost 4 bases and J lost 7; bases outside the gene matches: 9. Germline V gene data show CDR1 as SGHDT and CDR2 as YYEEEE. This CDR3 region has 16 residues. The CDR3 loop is CASSNWASGRSGELFF. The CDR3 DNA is TGTGCCAGCAGCAATTGGGCTAGCGGGAGGAGCGGGGAGCTGTTTTTT.

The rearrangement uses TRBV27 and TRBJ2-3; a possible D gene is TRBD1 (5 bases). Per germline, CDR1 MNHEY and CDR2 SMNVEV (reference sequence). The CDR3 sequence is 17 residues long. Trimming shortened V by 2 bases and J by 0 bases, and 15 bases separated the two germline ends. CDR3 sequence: CASSLEGVLPSTDTQYF. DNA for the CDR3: TGTGCCAGCAGTTTAGAAGGGGTCCTACCTAGCACAGATACGCAGTATTTT.

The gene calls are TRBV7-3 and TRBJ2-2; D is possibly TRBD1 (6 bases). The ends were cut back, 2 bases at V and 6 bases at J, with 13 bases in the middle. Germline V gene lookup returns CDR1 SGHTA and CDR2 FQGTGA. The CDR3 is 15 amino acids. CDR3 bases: TGTGCCAGCAGCTTATTCGGGACAAGTTCCGGGGAGCTGTTTTTT. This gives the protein CASSLFGTSSGELFF. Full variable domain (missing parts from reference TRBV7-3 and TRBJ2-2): GAGVSQTPSNKVTEKGKYVELRCDPISGHTALYWYRQSLGQGPEFLIYFQGTGAADDSGLPNDRFFAVRPEGSVSTLKIQRTERGDSAVYLCASSLFGTSSGELFFGEGSRLTVL.

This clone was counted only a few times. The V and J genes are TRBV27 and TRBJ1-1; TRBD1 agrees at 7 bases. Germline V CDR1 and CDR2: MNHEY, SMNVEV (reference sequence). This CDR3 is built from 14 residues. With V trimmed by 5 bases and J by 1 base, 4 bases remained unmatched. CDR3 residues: CASSTQGENTEAFF. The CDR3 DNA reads TGTGCCAGCAGTACTCAGGGGGAGAACACTGAAGCTTTCTTT.

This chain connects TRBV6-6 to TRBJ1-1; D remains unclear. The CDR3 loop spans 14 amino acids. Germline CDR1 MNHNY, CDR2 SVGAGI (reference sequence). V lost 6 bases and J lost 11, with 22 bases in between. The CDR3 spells CASRRVGGKSGAFF. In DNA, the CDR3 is TGTGCCAGCAGGCGGGTCGGTGGAAAGAGTGGGGCTTTCTTT.

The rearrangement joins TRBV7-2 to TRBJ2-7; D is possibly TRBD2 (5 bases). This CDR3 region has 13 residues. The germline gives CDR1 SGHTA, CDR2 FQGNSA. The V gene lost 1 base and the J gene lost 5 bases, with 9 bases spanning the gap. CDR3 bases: TGTGCCAGCAGCTTAGATCGGGGAGACGAGCAGTACGTC. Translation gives CASSLDRGDEQYV.

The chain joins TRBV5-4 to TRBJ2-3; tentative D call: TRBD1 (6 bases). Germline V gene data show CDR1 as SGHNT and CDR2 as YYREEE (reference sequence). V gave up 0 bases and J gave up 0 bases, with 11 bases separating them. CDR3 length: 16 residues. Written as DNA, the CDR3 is TGTGCCAGCAGCTTGGGGGCCAGGGGAAGCACAGATACGCAGTATTTT. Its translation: CASSLGARGSTDTQYF.

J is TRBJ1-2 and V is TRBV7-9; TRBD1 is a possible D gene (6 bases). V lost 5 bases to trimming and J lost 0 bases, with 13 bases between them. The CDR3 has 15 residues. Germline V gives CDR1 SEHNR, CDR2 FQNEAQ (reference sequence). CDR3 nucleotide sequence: TGTGCCAGCAGCGCAACAGGGCCTGCTAACTATGGCTACACCTTC. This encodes CASSATGPANYGYTF.

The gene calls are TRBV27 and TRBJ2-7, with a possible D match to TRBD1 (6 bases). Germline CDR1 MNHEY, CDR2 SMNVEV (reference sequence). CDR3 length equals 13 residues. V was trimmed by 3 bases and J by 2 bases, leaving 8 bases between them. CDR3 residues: CASSLGAPYEQYF. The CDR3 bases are TGTGCCAGCAGTTTGGGGGCCCCCTACGAGCAGTACTTC.

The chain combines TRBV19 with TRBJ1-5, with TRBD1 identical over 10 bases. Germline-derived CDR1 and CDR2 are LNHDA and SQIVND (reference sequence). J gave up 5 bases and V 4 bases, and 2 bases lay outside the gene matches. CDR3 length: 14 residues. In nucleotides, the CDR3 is TGTGCCAGTAGTACCGGACAGGGGGATCAGCCCCAGCATTTT. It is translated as CASSTGQGDQPQHF.

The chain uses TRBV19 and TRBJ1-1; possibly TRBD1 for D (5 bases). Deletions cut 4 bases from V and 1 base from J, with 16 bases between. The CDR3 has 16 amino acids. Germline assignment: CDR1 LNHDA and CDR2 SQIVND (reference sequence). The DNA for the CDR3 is TGTGCCAGTAGTACCCGATTGGGGCCGACGAACACTGAAGCTTTCTTT. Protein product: CASSTRLGPTNTEAFF.

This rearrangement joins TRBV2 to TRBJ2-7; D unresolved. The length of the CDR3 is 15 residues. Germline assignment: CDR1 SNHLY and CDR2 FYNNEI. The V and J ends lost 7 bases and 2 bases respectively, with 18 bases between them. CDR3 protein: CASTLGLQQTYEQYF. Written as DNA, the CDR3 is TGTGCCAGCACCCTCGGCTTACAGCAAACCTACGAGCAGTACTTC.

CDR3 coding DNA: TGTGCCAGCAGCCCGAGGCAAGAGACCCAGTACTTC. It specifies CASSPRQETQYF. The chain employs TRBV5-4 and TRBJ2-5; D gene uncertain. The CDR3 totals 12 residues. CDR1 is SGHNT, CDR2 YYREEE, per germline (reference sequence). Trimming left V 4 bases short and J 2 bases short, with 6 bases between.

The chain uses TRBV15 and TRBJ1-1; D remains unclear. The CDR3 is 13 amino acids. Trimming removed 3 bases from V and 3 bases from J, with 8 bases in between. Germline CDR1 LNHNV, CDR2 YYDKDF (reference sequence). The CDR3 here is CATSSIPDTEAFF. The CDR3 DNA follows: TGTGCCACCAGCAGTATCCCGGACACTGAAGCTTTCTTT. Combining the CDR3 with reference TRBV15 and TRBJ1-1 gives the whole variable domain DAMVIQNPRYQVTQFGKPVTLSCSQTLNHNVMYWYQQKSSQAPKLLFHYYDKDFNNEADTPDNFQSRRPNTSFCFLDIRSPGLGDTAMYLCATSSIPDTEAFFGQGTRLTVV.

The CDR3 DNA is TGTGCCAGCAGGATAAACAGGGCTACTAATGAAAAACTGTTTTTT. It codes for CASRINRATNEKLFF. The chain recombines TRBV6-1 with TRBJ1-4; a possible D gene is TRBD1 (6 bases). This CDR3 comprises 15 residues. Germline lookup yields CDR1 MNHNS and CDR2 SASEGT. V lost 6 bases and J 2 bases, leaving 13 bases between the germline ends.

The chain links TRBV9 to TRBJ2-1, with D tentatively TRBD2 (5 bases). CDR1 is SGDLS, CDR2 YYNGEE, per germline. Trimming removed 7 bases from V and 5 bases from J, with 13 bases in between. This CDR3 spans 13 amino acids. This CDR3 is CASRPTGNNEQFF. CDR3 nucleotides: TGTGCCAGCCGCCCAACGGGGAACAATGAGCAGTTCTTC.

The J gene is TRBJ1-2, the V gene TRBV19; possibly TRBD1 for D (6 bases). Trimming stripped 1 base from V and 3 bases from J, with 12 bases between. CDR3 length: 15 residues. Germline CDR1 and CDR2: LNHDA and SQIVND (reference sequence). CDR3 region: CASSIAAGAHYGYTF. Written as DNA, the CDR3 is TGTGCCAGTAGTATAGCGGCAGGGGCGCACTATGGCTACACCTTC. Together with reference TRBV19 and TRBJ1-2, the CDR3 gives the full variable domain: DGGITQSPKYLFRKEGQNVTLSCEQNLNHDAMYWYRQDPGQGLRLIYYSQIVNDFQKGDIAEGYSVSREKKESFPLTVTSAQKNPTAFYLCASSIAAGAHYGYTFGSGTRLTVV.

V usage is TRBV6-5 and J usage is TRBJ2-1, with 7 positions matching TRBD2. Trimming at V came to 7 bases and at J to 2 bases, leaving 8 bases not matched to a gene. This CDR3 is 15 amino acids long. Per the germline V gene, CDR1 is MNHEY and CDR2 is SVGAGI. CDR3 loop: CASTPPGGTYNEQFF. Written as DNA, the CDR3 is TGTGCCAGCACCCCCCCGGGGGGTACCTACAATGAGCAGTTCTTC.

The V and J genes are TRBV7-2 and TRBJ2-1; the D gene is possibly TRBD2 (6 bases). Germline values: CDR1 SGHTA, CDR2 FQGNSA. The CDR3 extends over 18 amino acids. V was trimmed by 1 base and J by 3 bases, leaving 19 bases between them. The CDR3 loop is CASSLGAGTGEYYNEQFF. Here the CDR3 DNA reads TGTGCCAGCAGCTTAGGAGCCGGTACGGGGGAGTACTACAATGAGCAGTTCTTC.

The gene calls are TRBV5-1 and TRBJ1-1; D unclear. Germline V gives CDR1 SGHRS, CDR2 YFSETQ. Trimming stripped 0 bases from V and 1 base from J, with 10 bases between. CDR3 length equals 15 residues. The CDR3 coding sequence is TGCGCCAGCAGCTTGGTCTCCGACAAGAACACTGAAGCTTTCTTT. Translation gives CASSLVSDKNTEAFF.

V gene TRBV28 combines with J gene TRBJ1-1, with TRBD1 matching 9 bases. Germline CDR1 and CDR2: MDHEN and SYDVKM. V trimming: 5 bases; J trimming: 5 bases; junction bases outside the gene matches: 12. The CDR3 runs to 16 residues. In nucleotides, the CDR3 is TGTGCCAGCAGTAAAAGCCAAGGACAGGGGAGTACTGAAGCTTTCTTT. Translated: CASSKSQGQGSTEAFF.